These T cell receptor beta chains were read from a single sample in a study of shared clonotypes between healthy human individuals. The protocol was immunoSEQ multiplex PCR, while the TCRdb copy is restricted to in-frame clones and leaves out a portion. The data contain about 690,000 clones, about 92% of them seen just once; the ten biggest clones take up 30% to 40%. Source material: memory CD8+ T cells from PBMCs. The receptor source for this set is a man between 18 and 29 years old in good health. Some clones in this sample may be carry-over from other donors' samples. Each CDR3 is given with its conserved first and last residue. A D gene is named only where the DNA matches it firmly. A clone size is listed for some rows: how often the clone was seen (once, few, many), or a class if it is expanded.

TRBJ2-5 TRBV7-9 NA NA TGTGCCAGCAGCTTACAGGGGTCCGAGACCCAGTACTTC CASSLQGSETQYF
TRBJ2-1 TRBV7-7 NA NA TGTGCCAGCAGCTTAGTCGATAGCTCCTACAATGAGCAGTTCTTC CASSLVDSSYNEQFF
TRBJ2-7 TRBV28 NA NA TGTGCCAGCAGTCCTTTAACAGCGAACTCCTACGAGCAGTACTTC CASSPLTANSYEQYF
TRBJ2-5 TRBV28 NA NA TGTGCCAGCAATCCCAGGGGATGGGGAGAGACCCAGTACTTC CASNPRGWGETQYF
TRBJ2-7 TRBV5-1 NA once TGCGCCAGCAGCTTGATGGTGAACTACGAGCAGTACTTC CASSLMVNYEQYF
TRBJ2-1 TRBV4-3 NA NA TGCGCCAGCAGCCAAGCCCTCTTGGGATCTGGTAAGAAGGAGCAGTTCTTC CASSQALLGSGKKEQFF
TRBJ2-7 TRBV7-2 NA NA TGTGCCAGCAGCCCCCCTCGCAGCTCCTACGAGCAGTACTTC CASSPPRSSYEQYF
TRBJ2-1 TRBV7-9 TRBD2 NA TGTGCCAGCAGCCCCCCTAGCGGAGACTACAATGAGCAGTTCTTC CASSPPSGDYNEQFF
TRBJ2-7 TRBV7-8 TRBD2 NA TGTGCCAGCAGCTTAGGAGCGGGATCCTCCTACGAGCAGTACTTC CASSLGAGSSYEQYF
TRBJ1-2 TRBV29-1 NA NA TGCAGCGTTGCGGGCGGGAACTATGGCTACACCTTC CSVAGGNYGYTF
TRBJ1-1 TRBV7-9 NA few TGTGCCATTACGGAGGACAGGAACACTGAAGCTTTCTTT CAITEDRNTEAFF
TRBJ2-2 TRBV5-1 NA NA TGCGCCAGCAGCCCGAGGGGGGTAAGGGCCGGGGAGCTGTTTTTT CASSPRGVRAGELFF
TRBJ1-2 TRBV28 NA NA TGTGCCAGCAGTTCTTATCAGGAAGCTAACTATGGCTACACCTTC CASSSYQEANYGYTF